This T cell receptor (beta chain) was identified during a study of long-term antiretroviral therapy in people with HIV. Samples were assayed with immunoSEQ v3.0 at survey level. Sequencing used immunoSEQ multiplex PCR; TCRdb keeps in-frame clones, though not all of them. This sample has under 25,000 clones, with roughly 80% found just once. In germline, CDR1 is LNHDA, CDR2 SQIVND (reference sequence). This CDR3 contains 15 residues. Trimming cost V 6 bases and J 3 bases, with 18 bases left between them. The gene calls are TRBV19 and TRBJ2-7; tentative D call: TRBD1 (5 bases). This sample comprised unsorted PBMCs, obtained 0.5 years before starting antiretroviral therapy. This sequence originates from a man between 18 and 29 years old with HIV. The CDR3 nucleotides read TGTGCCAGTAGCCCCGGAGCCGACAGCCTCTACGAGCAGTACTTC. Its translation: CASSPGADSLYEQYF.